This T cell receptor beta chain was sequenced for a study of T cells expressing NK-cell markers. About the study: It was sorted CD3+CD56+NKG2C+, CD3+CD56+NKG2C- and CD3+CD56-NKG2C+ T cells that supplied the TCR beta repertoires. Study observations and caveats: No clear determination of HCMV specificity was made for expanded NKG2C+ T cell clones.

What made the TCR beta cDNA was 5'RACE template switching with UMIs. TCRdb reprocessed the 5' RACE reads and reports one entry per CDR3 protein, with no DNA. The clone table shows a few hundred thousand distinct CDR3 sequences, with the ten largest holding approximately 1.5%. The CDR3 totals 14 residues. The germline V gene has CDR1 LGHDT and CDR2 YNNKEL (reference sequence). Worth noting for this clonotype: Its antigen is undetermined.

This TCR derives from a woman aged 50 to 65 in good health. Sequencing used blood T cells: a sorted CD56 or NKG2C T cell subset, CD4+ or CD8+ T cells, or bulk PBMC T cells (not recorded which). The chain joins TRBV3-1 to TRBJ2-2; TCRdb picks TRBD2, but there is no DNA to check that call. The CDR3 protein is CASSPSIPTGELFF.